The T cell receptor (beta chain) described here comes from a study of T cell responses to AZD1222 COVID-19 vaccine. The overall study: Second-dose schedules of about 4 or about 12 weeks were combined. General study results and limits: In a largely white British group with more females than males, clonal diversity was possibly underestimated. The study sampled repertoires only after the peak T cell response.

CDR1 and CDR2 (germline): SQVTM, ANQGSEA. With 0 bases removed from V and 1 base from J, the gap between germline ends came to 9 bases. The CDR3 covers 14 residues. Notes on this clone: Its antigen is currently unknown.

Sequencing used immunoSEQ multiplex PCR; TCRdb keeps in-frame clones, though not all of them. The table lists 120,000 to 150,000 clones, roughly 90% of them singletons, with roughly 3.1% in the top ten. The input for sequencing was peripheral blood, taken on day 0 of AZD1222 vaccination. V gene TRBV29-1 combines with J gene TRBJ1-1; no firm D call. This TCR derives from an adult in good health. The CDR3 nucleotides are TGCAGCGTTGAAGATCTTCAGGCGAACACTGAAGCTTTCTTT. Its protein product is CSVEDLQANTEAFF.